Each of the 11 T cell receptor beta chains below was sequenced from the same sample in a study of beta chain features in type 1 diabetes. Notes on the study in general: All four CD4+ subsets from Type 1 diabetes patients carried moderately but significantly shorter TCRB CDR3s.

No antigen has been identified for these receptors. Expressed TCRB transcripts were sequenced after all isolated RNA was converted to cDNA. The assay was immunoSEQ multiplex PCR, and TCRdb's table has in-frame clones only and misses some. The sample records hundreds of thousands of clones, 13% to 15% being singletons. Sequenced input: naive CD4+ T cells from blood. The receptors were sampled from a man younger than 40 with type 1 diabetes.

This chain links TRBV11-1 with TRBJ2-3, with a tentative D call TRBD2 (6 bases). V gave up 5 bases and J gave up 5 bases, with 20 bases separating them. The CDR3 is 16 amino acids. The germline gives CDR1 SGHAT, CDR2 FQDESV (reference sequence). The CDR3 nucleotides read TGTGCCAGCAGCCCTCGGACCCTCCGTAGCGGAGATACGCAGTATTTT. Translation: CASSPRTLRSGDTQYF.

This clone was detected only a few times. This chain uses TRBV15 with TRBJ2-6, with 7 bases fitting TRBD2. The CDR3 runs 16 residues. CDR1 and CDR2 (germline): LNHNV, YYDKDF (reference sequence). Trimming removed 5 bases from V and 2 bases from J; junction bases left unmatched: 6. The chain's CDR3 is CATSPGREAGANVLTF. For the CDR3, the DNA is TGTGCCACCAGCCCAGGTCGGGAGGCTGGGGCCAACGTCCTGACTTTC. Full variable domain (outside the CDR3, taken from reference TRBV15 and TRBJ2-6): DAMVIQNPRYQVTQFGKPVTLSCSQTLNHNVMYWYQQKSSQAPKLLFHYYDKDFNNEADTPDNFQSRRPNTSFCFLDIRSPGLGDTAMYLCATSPGREAGANVLTFGAGSRLTVL.

The table lists this clone with a few counts. The genes are TRBV4-1 and TRBJ2-1; TRBD2 agrees at 11 bases. This CDR3 contains 18 residues. Germline CDR1 and CDR2: MGHRA and YSYEKL. V dropped 0 bases and J dropped 1; count of bases not matched to a gene: 5. CDR3 amino acids: CASSQEGLAARSYNEQFF. CDR3 sequence (DNA): TGCGCCAGCAGCCAAGAGGGACTAGCGGCAAGATCCTACAATGAGCAGTTCTTC.

This rearrangement joins TRBV28 to TRBJ1-2; possibly TRBD1 for D (6 bases). Germline V gives CDR1 MDHEN, CDR2 SYDVKM. Trimming took 4 bases from V and 4 from J, leaving 10 bases between them. This CDR3 is built from 13 residues. The DNA for the CDR3 is TGTGCCAGCAGTTCTTCAGGGGCCTATGGCTACACCTTC. Its translation is CASSSSGAYGYTF.

The chain has TRBV9 and TRBJ1-1, with TRBD1 identical over 7 bases. CDR3 size: 14 residues. Per germline, CDR1 SGDLS and CDR2 YYNGEE. The V segment lost 3 bases and the J segment 4 bases; nucleotides outside the gene matches: 6. DNA for the CDR3: TGTGCCAGCAGCGCGACAGGGATAAGCACTGAAGCTTTCTTT. Protein: CASSATGISTEAFF.

The CDR3, as DNA: TGTGCCAGCAGCTTGGGTAACAGGGGAGTGAACACTGAAGCTTTCTTT. Its protein product is CASSLGNRGVNTEAFF. This chain joins TRBV5-6 and TRBJ1-1, with 7 bases matching TRBD1. The CDR3 extends over 16 amino acids. The germline CDR1 and CDR2 sequences are SGHDT and YYEEEE. Losses at the gene ends were 0 bases for V and 0 bases for J; bases not matched to a gene: 5. The complete variable domain, with remaining parts taken from reference TRBV5-6 and TRBJ1-1, reads DAGVTQSPTHLIKTRGQQVTLRCSPKSGHDTVSWYQQALGQGPQFIFQYYEEEERQRGNFPDRFSGHQFPNYSSELNVNALLLGDSALYLCASSLGNRGVNTEAFFGQGTRLTVV.

This clone has just a few counts. The rearrangement links TRBV30 to TRBJ2-5; possible D gene TRBD1, 6 bases. V was clipped by 8 bases and J by 4 bases, with 20 bases between them. Germline CDR1 is GTSNPN and CDR2 is SVGIG (reference sequence). The CDR3 covers 14 residues. The CDR3 DNA reads as TGTGCCGGCAAGTTAAAGGGGGTTACAGAGACCCAGTACTTC. Encoded protein: CAGKLKGVTETQYF.

This clone came up a few times. This chain joins TRBV10-3 and TRBJ1-5, with a tentative D call TRBD1 (6 bases). CDR1 ENHRY and CDR2 SYGVKD come from the germline V gene. The CDR3 length is 12 residues. V was cut by 6 bases and J by 4 bases, with 7 bases left in between. The CDR3 region is CAISDRNQPQHF. The CDR3 coding sequence is TGTGCCATCAGCGACAGGAATCAGCCCCAGCATTTT.

This clone was recorded a few times. In DNA form, the CDR3 reads TGTGCCAGCAGTTTCATCGGGACAGATACGCAGTATTTT. Translating it yields CASSFIGTDTQYF. V is TRBV27 and J is TRBJ2-3; D is undetermined. V was pared by 3 bases and J by 3 bases, with 7 bases between. This CDR3 has 13 residues. CDR1 MNHEY and CDR2 SMNVEV come from the germline V gene (reference sequence).

The chain recombines TRBV2 with TRBJ1-1; D may be TRBD1 (6 bases). Per the germline V gene, CDR1 is SNHLY and CDR2 is FYNNEI. The CDR3 sequence is 12 residues long. Trimming took 3 bases from V and 10 from J, leaving 12 bases between them. The CDR3 DNA follows: TGTGCCAGCAGTGACATGACAGGTGGAGCTTTCTTT. It yields the protein CASSDMTGGAFF.

There are a few counts of this clone. This sequence joins TRBV6-6 and TRBJ1-1; TRBD1 is a possible D gene (5 bases). V was shortened by 5 bases and J by 5 bases, with 9 bases between the two germline ends. The CDR3 is 12 residues long. Germline assignment: CDR1 MNHNY and CDR2 SVGAGI (reference sequence). In DNA, the CDR3 is TGTGCCAGCAGTCCCAGGGTTACTGAAGCTTTCTTT. Amino acids: CASSPRVTEAFF.